A single sample is the source of the 17 T cell receptor beta chains below, sequenced in a study of T-cell reconstitution after alpha-beta-depleted transplantation in children. The authors prepared the TCRbeta library with unique molecular identifiers. Each CDR3 protein is one row after TCRdb ran MiXCR on the PCR reads. Seen here are 600,000 or so distinct CDR3 sequences, about 21% observed once, and the top ten hold 13% to 15%. The source material was PBMCs, mostly from graft donor cells, sampled 360 days after TCRalphabeta/CD19-depleted stem cell transplant. These receptors all come from a boy in the first two years of life who had a stem cell transplant for acute myeloid leukemia, so the T cells may come from the graft donor.

V usage is TRBV19 and J usage is TRBJ2-1; D gene ambiguous. Germline values: CDR1 LNHDA, CDR2 SQIVND (reference sequence). V lost 1 base, J lost 10 bases, and 5 bases lay in between. This CDR3 has 11 amino acids. The CDR3 loop reads CASSIGPEQFF. In DNA, the CDR3 is TGTGCCAGTAGTATAGGCCCCGAGCAGTTCTTC.

DNA for the CDR3: TGCGCCAGCAGCCCCGGACTAGCGCAAACAGATACGCAGTATTTT. Residues: CASSPGLAQTDTQYF. The rearrangement joins TRBV10-2 to TRBJ2-3; 9 bases are a match to TRBD2. Unmatched junction bases numbered 7, after V lost 6 bases and J lost 3 bases. This CDR3 is built from 15 residues. The germline CDR1 and CDR2 sequences are WSHSY and SAAADI.

This clonotype has a handful of counts. V usage is TRBV6-5 and J usage is TRBJ1-2; the D is unclear. The V end lost 0 bases, the J end lost 4 bases, and 9 bases lay between the germline ends. The CDR3 is 14 residues long. From germline, CDR1 is MNHEY and CDR2 SVGAGI. The CDR3 sequence: CASSYSSGSYGYTF. The DNA of the CDR3 is TGTGCCAGCAGTTACTCTTCGGGGTCCTATGGCTACACCTTC.

The genes are TRBV10-2 and TRBJ2-3; D is perhaps TRBD2 (7 bases). Germline values: CDR1 WSHSY, CDR2 SAAADI. This CDR3 is 17 amino acids long. Between the trimmed V and J ends, which lost 3 bases and 2 bases, there was a span of 18 bases. The CDR3 spells CASSDWGGRGLTDTQYF. In DNA, the CDR3 is TGCGCCAGCAGTGATTGGGGGGGCAGGGGCCTCACAGATACGCAGTATTTT.

In its sample, this clonotype was seen many times. This chain joins TRBV7-8 and TRBJ1-4, with 7 bases fitting TRBD1. Trimming cost V 5 bases and J 14 bases; bases outside gene matches: 26. The length of the CDR3 is 18 residues. CDR1 and CDR2 from the germline V gene are SGHVS and FQNEAQ. CDR3 DNA: TGTGCCAGCAGCCCTAGCCGACAACCGGGACAGCTGAACCGCGGGCTGTTTTTT. Its protein is CASSPSRQPGQLNRGLFF.

The gene calls are TRBV6-1 and TRBJ1-2, with 7 bases identical to TRBD1. Germline lookup yields CDR1 MNHNS and CDR2 SASEGT. This CDR3 contains 15 residues. V lost 2 bases and J lost 4; bases outside the gene matches: 7. The CDR3 nucleotides read TGTGCCAGCAGTGAAAGGAACAGGGGTCCCTATGGCTACACCTTC. Protein: CASSERNRGPYGYTF.

This clonotype has at least ten counts. CDR3 DNA sequence: TGTGCCAGCAGCCCTCGGAGCAACACTGAAGCTTTCTTT. Translation: CASSPRSNTEAFF. J is TRBJ1-1 and V is TRBV7-2; D is unresolved. From germline, CDR1 is SGHTA and CDR2 FQGNSA. Trimming shortened V by 5 bases and J by 2 bases, and 9 bases separated the two germline ends. CDR3 length equals 13 residues.

The rearrangement joins TRBV6-5 to TRBJ2-3, with 9 bases matching TRBD2. J lost 5 bases, V lost 2 bases, and 8 bases had no gene match. Germline V lookup: CDR1 MNHEY, CDR2 SVGAGI. The CDR3 extends over 16 amino acids. CDR3: CASSYGTSLGVDTQYF. CDR3 coding DNA: TGTGCCAGCAGTTACGGGACTAGCCTGGGTGTAGATACGCAGTATTTT.

This clonotype was seen many times. The V gene is TRBV12-3 or TRBV12-4, the J gene TRBJ2-3; TRBD2 matches at 11 bases. With 6 bases clipped from V and 8 bases from J, the junction kept 4 bases outside the gene matches. This CDR3 comprises 13 residues. The CDR3 DNA reads as TGTGCCAGCAGCTCTAGCGGGGGGCGTACGCAGTATTTT. As protein: CASSSSGGRTQYF.

In its sample, this clonotype was seen many times. The gene calls are TRBV28 and TRBJ2-6; D is uncertain. Germline assignment: CDR1 MDHEN and CDR2 SYDVKM. V gave up 4 bases and J gave up 1 base, with 8 bases separating them. The CDR3 sequence is 15 residues long. CDR3 sequence (DNA): TGTGCCAGCAGTTCTCACTCATCTGGGGCCAACGTCCTGACTTTC. Protein sequence: CASSSHSSGANVLTF.

This clonotype was seen at least ten times. V usage is TRBV12-3 or TRBV12-4 and J usage is TRBJ2-2; D perhaps matches TRBD1 (5 bases). V lost 5 bases and J lost 1, with 8 bases in between. The CDR3 totals 14 residues. CDR3 coding DNA: TGTGCCAGCAGTCCCCAGGGGAACACCGGGGAGCTGTTTTTT. Encoded protein: CASSPQGNTGELFF.

This clonotype showed up many times. This chain joins TRBV20-1 and TRBJ2-1; 7 bases map to TRBD1. Germline CDR1 DFQATT, CDR2 SNEGSKA (reference sequence). The CDR3 has 13 residues. The CDR3 DNA reads as TGCAGCCTAGGGACAGTGGATAACAATGAGCAGTTCTTC. Amino acids: CSLGTVDNNEQFF.

The rearrangement joins TRBV20-1 to TRBJ1-3, with D perhaps matching TRBD1 (5 bases). The CDR3 has 16 amino acids. Germline V CDR1 and CDR2: DFQATT, SNEGSKA (reference sequence). V was pared by 0 bases and J by 2 bases, with 14 bases between. The CDR3, as DNA: TGCAGTGCTAGAGATCTCAGGGCCTCCCCTGGAAACACCATATATTTT. It codes for CSARDLRASPGNTIYF.

This clonotype has just a few counts. The chain combines TRBV6-1 with TRBJ2-5; the D gene is possibly TRBD1 (6 bases). V was pared by 5 bases and J by 5 bases, with 18 bases between. The CDR3 sequence is 15 residues long. From germline, CDR1 is MNHNS and CDR2 SASEGT. The CDR3 is CASSRNRVRSETQYF. The CDR3 nucleotides read TGTGCCAGCAGTCGCAACAGGGTCCGCAGCGAGACCCAGTACTTC.

This clonotype was observed a handful of times. Sequence at one end of the junction differs from germline and may be a read error. The chain couples TRBV7-9 to TRBJ2-5; tentatively, D is TRBD1 or TRBD2 (5 bases each). CDR1 is SEHNR and CDR2 is FQNEAQ in the germline V gene (reference sequence). The CDR3 spans 13 residues. The CDR3 loop reads CASRLRDQGTQYF. For the CDR3, the DNA is TGTGCCAGCAGACTACGGGACCAAGGGACCCAGTACTTC.

The genes are TRBV12-3 or TRBV12-4 and TRBJ1-2; 7 bases map to TRBD1. CDR3 length: 15 amino acids. The V gene end was trimmed by 5 bases and the J gene end by 4 bases; junction bases not matched to a gene: 10. The CDR3 DNA reads TGTGCCAGCAGTCCCAGGGGGGGGCTTGGCTATGGCTACACCTTC. Amino acids: CASSPRGGLGYGYTF.

This clonotype came up many times. The CDR3 here is CASSLSGLAGYEQYV. The CDR3 DNA follows: TGTGCCAGCAGTTTATCGGGACTAGCGGGGTACGAGCAGTACGTC. This chain uses TRBV28 with TRBJ2-7; TRBD2 matches at 13 bases. Germline V gene sequence: CDR1 MDHEN, CDR2 SYDVKM. V dropped 1 base and J dropped 4; count of bases not matched to a gene: 1. The CDR3 totals 15 residues.